This TCR beta chain is drawn from a study of T cell responses to AZD1222 COVID-19 vaccine. Study results and limitations: It was only 6 or 7 AZD1222 recipients who were seropositive at baseline. Following two doses of AZD1222, Spike-specific TCR breadth and depth rose. Vaccine-associated CD4 TCRs ranged over spike, dominating at 160-218 and 743-854.

A word on this clone: The antigen is not known.

V lost 5 bases to trimming and J lost 1 base; unmatched junction nucleotides: 8. Germline V gene lookup returns CDR1 LNHDA and CDR2 SQIVND (reference sequence). The CDR3 consists of 16 residues. Produced via immunoSEQ multiplex PCR; TCRdb's table is partial and in-frame only. The sample holds some 110,000 clones, 88% seen once. The sequenced sample was peripheral blood, obtained 28 days after the second AZD1222 dose. The source is an adult who received the AZD1222 COVID-19 vaccine. This chain uses TRBV19 with TRBJ1-1; 9 bases are a match to TRBD1. The DNA of the CDR3 is TGTGCCAGTAGTCCAGACAGGGGGGCTAGGAACACTGAAGCTTTCTTT. This gives the protein CASSPDRGARNTEAFF.